The TCR delta chain described here comes from a study of gamma-delta T cells after stem cell transplantation (dated by TCRdb to the mid-2010s). Taken from the germline V gene, the CDR1 and CDR2 loops are NSMFDY and ISSIKDK. The junction shows trimming of 0 bases on V and 3 bases on J, and the gene matches do not reach 11 bases of it. The CDR3 measures 19 amino acids from cysteine to phenylalanine. The kept DNA is CDR3 alone, 57 bases in frame from the first base. To prepare the library, RT-PCR was applied. For sequencing, an Illumina MiSeq was employed. TCRdb reran clone calling on the public reads with CATT; rows sharing one DNA sequence were then combined. The sample has about 4,900 delta-chain clones on record, 16% of them singletons. The top ten clones comprise more than 4% of the sample. Regarding this clone: Its antigen is still unknown. No base quality information exists; no much larger clone differs at one position.

Recombination linked TRAV29/DV5 to TRDJ3, with 8 bases aligning to TRDD3. TCRdb is silent on the J gene; assignment here came from matching the DNA to germline. The clonotype originates from a human donor. It is not recorded whose cells these are; they may come from a transplant donor. Sequenced: gamma-delta T cells. The CDR3 corresponds to CAASATGGDRLWDTRQMFF. The nucleotide sequence reads as follows: TGTGCAGCAAGCGCGACGGGGGGGGATAGGCTCTGGGACACCCGACAGATGTTTTTC.